This T cell receptor beta chain appears in the sequencing data of a study of blood T cell repertoires in COVID-19. Whole-study context: Both acute and convalescent COVID-19 samples were obtained from the United States, Italy and Spain.

Authors' methods: Estimates of nucleated cell counts were drawn from the amplification of reference gene primers. This table comes from immunoSEQ multiplex PCR, and its TCRdb copy is limited to in-frame clones, with some not included. V and J calls and clone size are given by that table; D and trimming were obtained from the DNA. The sample lists 100,000 to 150,000 clones; more than 65% were seen once. The CDR3 contains 19 residues. Germline V lookup: CDR1 KGHDR, CDR2 SFDVKD. The junction had 15 bases not matched to a gene; V was cut back by 5 bases and J by 5 bases. The clonotype originates from an older woman with acute or convalescent COVID-19. The sample consisted of peripheral blood. V usage is TRBV24-1 and J usage is TRBJ1-5; 12 bases fit TRBD1. Here the CDR3 reads CATSVTPGTGGSRDQPQHF. The CDR3 DNA sequence: TGTGCCACCAGTGTAACCCCCGGGACAGGGGGCTCTCGGGATCAGCCCCAGCATTTT.